The sample holds a few counts of the clone carrying this T cell receptor beta chain. This CDR3 spans 15 amino acids. The V end was cut by 3 bases, the J end by 2 bases, with 11 bases between. Germline V gene sequence: CDR1 SGDLS, CDR2 YYNGEE. In the original analysis: Reference gene primer amplification in the assay estimated nucleated cell counts. The method was immunoSEQ multiplex PCR; TCRdb's version includes in-frame clones alone and lacks a portion of them. V, J and clone size reflect that table, while D and trimming were determined from the DNA. The sample includes 120,000 or so clones, over 70% of them seen just once. These data are taken from a study of blood T cell repertoires in COVID-19. Overall study context: Specimens from acute and convalescent COVID-19 originated in the United States, Italy and Spain. PBMCs, B-cell-depleted T cells, or T cells were the source of the cDNA or gDNA that made up the material.

The receptor comes from an older man with acute or convalescent COVID-19. The chain carries TRBV9 and TRBJ1-4, with D possibly being TRBD1 (6 bases). Specimen: peripheral blood. The CDR3 protein is CASSAGVGTNEKLFF. The CDR3 region has the DNA TGTGCCAGCAGCGCAGGGGTGGGGACTAATGAAAAACTGTTTTTT.